Listed below are T cell receptor beta chains from one sample, sequenced in a study of early T cells in non-severe SARS-CoV-2 infection. TCRdb reprocessed the 5' RACE reads via MiXCR and lists one record per CDR3 protein. The sample has about 63,000 distinct CDR3 sequences; about an eighth are singletons. The material sequenced was whole blood. The receptor source for this set is an adult who was a healthcare worker with PCR-confirmed SARS-CoV-2 infection or an uninfected control (not recorded which). The CDR3 runs from the conserved cysteine through the conserved F or W. A D gene is named only where the DNA matches it firmly. Size tells how often a clone was seen (once, few, many) or the class of an expanded clone, and some rows leave it out.

>TRBJ2-3|.|TRBV20-1|many
CSARGRTAGATDTQYF
TGCAGTGCTAGAGGGCGTACGGCGGGGGCCACAGATACGCAGTATTTT
>TRBJ1-1|TRBD1|TRBV5-6|many
CASSLRFRGRDTEAFF
TGTGCCAGCAGCTTGCGGTTCAGGGGGCGAGACACTGAAGCTTTCTTT
>TRBJ1-4|.|TRBV20-1|many
CSASLKGKGANEKLFF
TGCAGTGCTAGTTTAAAGGGGAAAGGAGCTAATGAAAAACTGTTTTTT
>TRBJ1-6|TRBD1|TRBV12-3/TRBV12-4|many
CASSFEDRGNSPLHF
TGTGCCAGCAGTTTCGAGGACAGGGGAAATTCACCCCTCCACTTT
>TRBJ2-5|TRBD1|TRBV7-2|.
CASSLDRGEETQYF
TGTGCCAGCAGCTTGGACAGGGGAGAAGAGACCCAGTACTTC
>TRBJ1-2|.|TRBV6-5|.
CASSRRQALYGYTF
TGTGCCAGCAGTCGCCGACAGGCGCTCTATGGCTACACCTTC
>TRBJ2-5|TRBD1|TRBV6-1|.
CALGQGARETQYF
TGTGCCCTCGGACAGGGGGCGCGGGAGACCCAGTACTTC
>TRBJ2-7|.|TRBV5-1|.
CASSPAGYEQYF
TGCGCCAGCAGCCCGGCGGGATACGAGCAGTACTTC
>TRBJ2-5|.|TRBV10-2|few
CASSEYGGETQYF
TGCGCCAGCAGTGAGTACGGAGGGGAGACCCAGTACTTC
>TRBJ2-7|.|TRBV19|.
CASSIILGGDEQYF
TGTGCCAGTAGTATTATCCTGGGAGGCGACGAGCAGTACTTC
>TRBJ1-6|TRBD1|TRBV7-9|.
CASSLGTGDSPLHF
TGTGCCAGCAGCTTAGGGACAGGGGATTCACCCCTCCACTTT
>TRBJ1-4|.|TRBV20-1|many
CSAGEGANEKLFF
TGCAGTGCTGGGGAAGGAGCTAATGAAAAACTGTTTTTT